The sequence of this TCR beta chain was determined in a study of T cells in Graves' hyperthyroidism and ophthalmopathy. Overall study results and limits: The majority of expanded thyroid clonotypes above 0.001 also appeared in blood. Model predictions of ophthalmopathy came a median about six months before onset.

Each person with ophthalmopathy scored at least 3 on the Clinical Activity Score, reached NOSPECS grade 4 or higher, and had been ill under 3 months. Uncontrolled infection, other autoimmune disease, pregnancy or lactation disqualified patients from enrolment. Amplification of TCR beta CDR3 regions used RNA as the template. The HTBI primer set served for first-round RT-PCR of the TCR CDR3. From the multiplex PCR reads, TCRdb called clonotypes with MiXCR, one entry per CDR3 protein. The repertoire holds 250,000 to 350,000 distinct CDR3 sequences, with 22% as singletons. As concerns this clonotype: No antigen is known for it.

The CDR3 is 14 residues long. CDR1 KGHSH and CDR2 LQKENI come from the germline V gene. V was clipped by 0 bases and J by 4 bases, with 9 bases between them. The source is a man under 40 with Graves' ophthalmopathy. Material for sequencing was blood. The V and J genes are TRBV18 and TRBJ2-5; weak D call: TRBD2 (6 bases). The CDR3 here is CASSPPRGVETQYF. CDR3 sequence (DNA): TGTGCCAGCTCACCACCCCGCGGGGTAGAGACCCAGTACTTC.